This is a list of T cell receptor beta chains from one sample in a study of cytotoxic CD8 clonotypes in ibrutinib-treated CLL. Profiling relied on immunoSEQ multiplex PCR, and the TCRdb table lists in-frame clones only, not all of them. The sample has approximately 320,000 clones; around 66% are singletons. The input for sequencing was PBMCs, taken after 36 months of ibrutinib treatment. The receptors stem from a human donor with chronic lymphocytic leukemia. The CDR3 runs from the conserved cysteine through the conserved F or W. Each record gives: D gene, V gene, J gene, clone size, CDR3 protein, CDR3 DNA. The D gene is left open where the match is weak. Not all rows give a size; the values are once, few, many and, for expanded clones, a class.

.	TRBV9	TRBJ2-1	few	CASSVAGSYNEQFF	TGTGCCAGCAGCGTAGCTGGTAGCTACAATGAGCAGTTCTTC
TRBD2	TRBV19	TRBJ2-1	.	CASSIDSGPSGHNEQFF	TGTGCCAGTAGTATAGATAGCGGGCCTAGCGGGCACAATGAGCAGTTCTTC
.	TRBV25-1	TRBJ1-2	few	CASSEWGGNYGYTF	TGTGCCAGCAGTGAATGGGGGGGTAACTATGGCTACACCTTC
.	TRBV19	TRBJ2-7	.	CASSIGTKSTVEQYF	TGTGCCAGTAGTATCGGGACAAAATCGACGGTTGAGCAGTACTTC
TRBD1	TRBV5-1	TRBJ1-2	few	CASSLAVGGFSGYTF	TGCGCCAGCAGCTTGGCCGTAGGGGGCTTTAGTGGCTACACCTTC
TRBD1	TRBV11-2	TRBJ2-1	few	CASSPFSWDRLNNEQFF	TGTGCCAGCAGCCCTTTTTCCTGGGACAGACTGAACAATGAGCAGTTCTTC
TRBD2	TRBV27	TRBJ2-1	.	CASSSHGLAGVNEQFF	TGTGCCAGCAGCTCCCACGGACTAGCGGGAGTCAATGAGCAGTTCTTC
TRBD1	TRBV29-1	TRBJ1-2	.	CSVVVQGYSNYGYTF	TGCAGCGTTGTTGTACAGGGGTACTCTAACTATGGCTACACCTTC
.	TRBV9	TRBJ1-1	.	CASSATVLNTEAFF	TGTGCCAGCAGCGCGACAGTCTTGAACACTGAAGCTTTCTTT
.	TRBV19	TRBJ1-5	.	CASSTASNQPQHF	TGTGCCAGTAGTACCGCAAGCAATCAGCCCCAGCATTTT
.	TRBV19	TRBJ1-2	.	CASSITGHNGYTF	TGTGCCAGTAGTATAACAGGGCACAATGGCTACACCTTC
.	TRBV27	TRBJ2-7	.	CASSMTGREQYF	TGTGCCAGCAGTATGACGGGACGGGAGCAGTACTTC
.	TRBV7-6	TRBJ1-1	once	CASSLAAGGSEAFF	TGTGCCAGCAGCTTAGCTGCGGGAGGGTCTGAAGCTTTCTTT
.	TRBV5-1	TRBJ2-5	once	CASSLGGAGIGETQYF	TGCGCCAGCAGCTTGGGAGGGGCAGGGATCGGAGAGACCCAGTACTTC
TRBD1	TRBV15	TRBJ2-2	.	CATTLIQGFTGELFF	TGTGCCACCACCCTCATACAGGGGTTCACCGGGGAGCTGTTTTTT
TRBD1	TRBV6-5	TRBJ1-2	once	CASSYSTGGLGYTF	TGTGCCAGCAGTTACTCAACAGGGGGGTTAGGCTACACCTTC
.	TRBV7-9	TRBJ2-7	.	CASSSSGGITYEQYF	TGTGCCAGCAGCTCCTCGGGTGGGATTACCTACGAGCAGTACTTC
.	TRBV7-9	TRBJ1-2	.	CASSEDSGWRWGYTF	TGTGCCAGCAGCGAGGATTCAGGATGGCGGTGGGGCTACACCTTC
TRBD1	TRBV27	TRBJ2-5	.	CASSLFRGSFRETQYF	TGTGCCAGCAGTTTATTCAGGGGGTCATTCAGGGAGACCCAGTACTTC
.	TRBV18	TRBJ2-1	.	CASSPRGRNNEQFF	TGTGCCAGCTCACCAAGGGGTAGGAACAATGAGCAGTTCTTC
TRBD1	TRBV19	TRBJ1-4	.	CASSIGRDSSNEKLFF	TGTGCCAGTAGTATAGGCCGGGACAGTTCAAATGAAAAACTGTTTTTT
.	TRBV20-1	TRBJ2-5	few	CSASFGETQYF	TGCAGTGCTAGTTTTGGCGAGACCCAGTACTTC
.	TRBV29-1	TRBJ2-5	few	CSVIYQGQTQYF	TGCAGCGTCATCTACCAGGGGCAGACCCAGTACTTC
.	TRBV5-8	TRBJ2-2	once	CASSLVGPRYGVGTGELFF	TGTGCCAGCAGCTTGGTCGGGCCCCGGTATGGAGTGGGCACCGGGGAGCTGTTTTTT
.	TRBV4-3	TRBJ2-1	.	CASSQEGYNEQFF	TGCGCCAGCAGCCAAGAGGGTTACAATGAGCAGTTCTTC
TRBD1	TRBV11-3	TRBJ2-5	few	CASSLGGTGGQETQYF	TGTGCCAGCAGCTTGGGCGGGACAGGGGGCCAGGAGACCCAGTACTTC
TRBD1	TRBV7-6	TRBJ2-7	.	CASSPTGGGYEQYF	TGTGCCAGCAGCCCCACAGGGGGCGGGTACGAGCAGTACTTC
TRBD1	TRBV19	TRBJ2-7	.	CASRRTGTTYEQYF	TGTGCCAGTAGGAGGACAGGGACCACCTACGAGCAGTACTTC
.	TRBV18	TRBJ2-2	.	CASSPKTPGLFF	TGTGCCAGCTCTCCCAAAACTCCGGGGCTGTTTTTT
TRBD1	TRBV28	TRBJ2-5	.	CASMDRVETQYF	TGTGCCAGCATGGACAGGGTTGAGACCCAGTACTTC
TRBD1	TRBV6-5	TRBJ1-1	few	CASRRTGGRPEAFF	TGTGCCAGCCGGCGGACAGGGGGGAGACCTGAAGCTTTCTTT
.	TRBV4-3	TRBJ1-5	few	CASSQDAGARNQPQHF	TGCGCCAGCAGCCAAGATGCAGGGGCCCGGAATCAGCCCCAGCATTTT
.	TRBV5-6	TRBJ2-7	.	CASSLELRSGGVLVYEQYF	TGTGCCAGCAGCTTGGAGCTGAGGTCTGGGGGCGTGTTGGTGTACGAGCAGTACTTC